This T cell receptor (beta chain) is from a study of T cells in Graves' hyperthyroidism and ophthalmopathy. As regards this clonotype: Its antigen is as yet unknown.

From RNA transcripts, TCR beta CDR3 regions were amplified. Carried out on the TCR CDR3, a first-round RT-PCR used the HTBI primer set. From the multiplex PCR reads, TCRdb called clonotypes with MiXCR, one entry per CDR3 protein. The sample yields about 740,000 distinct CDR3 sequences, 14% seen once. CDR1 is KGHDR, CDR2 SFDVKD, per germline. Trimming cost V 8 bases and J 6 bases, with 10 bases left between them. The CDR3 has 12 residues. Diagnoses were made from clinical symptoms, serum measures (thyroxine and TRAb), thyroid ultrasound and orbital computed tomography. An approximately 10 ml volume of fresh peripheral blood provided the PBMCs. The study, taken as a whole, reports: Expanded thyroid clonotypes (above 0.001) were mostly also found in blood. Ophthalmopathy was told apart from stable hyperthyroidism by a 13 V-J model.

This clonotype originated in a woman under 30 with Graves' hyperthyroidism. Sequencing input: blood. The chain couples TRBV24-1 to TRBJ2-1, with a possible D match to TRBD1 (6 bases). CDR3 in DNA: TGTGCCACCAAGGGACATTCCAATGAGCAGTTCTTC. Residues: CATKGHSNEQFF.